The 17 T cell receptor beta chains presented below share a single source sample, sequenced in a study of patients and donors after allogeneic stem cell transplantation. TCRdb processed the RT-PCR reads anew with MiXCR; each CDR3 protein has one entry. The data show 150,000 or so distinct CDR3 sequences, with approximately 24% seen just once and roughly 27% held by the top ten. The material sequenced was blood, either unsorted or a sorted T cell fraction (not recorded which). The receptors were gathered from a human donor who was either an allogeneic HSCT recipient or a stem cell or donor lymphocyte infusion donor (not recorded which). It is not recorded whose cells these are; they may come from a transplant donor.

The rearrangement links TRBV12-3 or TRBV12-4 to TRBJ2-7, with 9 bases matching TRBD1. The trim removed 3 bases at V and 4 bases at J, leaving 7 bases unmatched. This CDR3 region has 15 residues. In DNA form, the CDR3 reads TGTGCCAGCAGTTTTGGGACAGGGTTAATGTACGAGCAGTACTTC. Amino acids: CASSFGTGLMYEQYF.

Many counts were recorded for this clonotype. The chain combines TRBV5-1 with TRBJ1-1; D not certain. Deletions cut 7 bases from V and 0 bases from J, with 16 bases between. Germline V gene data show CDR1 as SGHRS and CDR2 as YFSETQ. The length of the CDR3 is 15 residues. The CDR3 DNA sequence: TGCGCCAGCTACCCCCTCCCAGGTTTGAACACTGAAGCTTTCTTT. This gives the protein CASYPLPGLNTEAFF.

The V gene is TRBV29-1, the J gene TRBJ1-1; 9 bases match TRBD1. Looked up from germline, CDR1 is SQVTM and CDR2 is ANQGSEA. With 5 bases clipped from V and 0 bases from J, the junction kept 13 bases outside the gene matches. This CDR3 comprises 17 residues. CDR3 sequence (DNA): TGCAGCGTTCGAGCGACAGGGGGGTCCCACATGAACACTGAAGCTTTCTTT. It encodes CSVRATGGSHMNTEAFF.

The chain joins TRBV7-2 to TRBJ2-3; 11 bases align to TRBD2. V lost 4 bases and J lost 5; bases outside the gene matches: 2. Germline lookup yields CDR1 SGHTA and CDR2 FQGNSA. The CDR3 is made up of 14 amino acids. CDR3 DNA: TGTGCCAGCAGCTCTACTAGCGGGAGAGATACGCAGTATTTT. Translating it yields CASSSTSGRDTQYF.

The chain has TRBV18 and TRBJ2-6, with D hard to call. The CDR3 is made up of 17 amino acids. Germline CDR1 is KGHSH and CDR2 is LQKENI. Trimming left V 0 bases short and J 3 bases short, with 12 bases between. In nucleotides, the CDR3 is TGTGCCAGCTCACCACCAGAAGGGTTTGATGGGGCCAACGTCCTGACTTTC. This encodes CASSPPEGFDGANVLTF. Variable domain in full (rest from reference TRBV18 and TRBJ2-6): NAGVMQNPRHLVRRRGQEARLRCSPMKGHSHVYWYRQLPEEGLKFMVYLQKENIIDESGMPKERFSAEFPKEGPSILRIQQVVRGDSAAYFCASSPPEGFDGANVLTFGAGSRLTVL.

CDR3 residues: CASSPDRYQGTQYF. CDR3 DNA: TGTGCCAGCAGCCCGGACAGGTACCAGGGGACCCAGTACTTC. The chain links TRBV9 to TRBJ2-5; 7 nucleotides match TRBD1. Per germline, CDR1 SGDLS and CDR2 YYNGEE. The CDR3 runs 14 residues. V lost 4 bases to trimming and J lost 7 bases; unmatched junction nucleotides: 10.

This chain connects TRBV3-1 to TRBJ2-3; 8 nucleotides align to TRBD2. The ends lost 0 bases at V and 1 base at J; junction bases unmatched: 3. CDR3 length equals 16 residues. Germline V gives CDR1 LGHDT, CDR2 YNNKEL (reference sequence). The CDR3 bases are TGTGCCAGCAGCCAAGATAACGGGGGGGGCACAGATACGCAGTATTTT. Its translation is CASSQDNGGGTDTQYF.

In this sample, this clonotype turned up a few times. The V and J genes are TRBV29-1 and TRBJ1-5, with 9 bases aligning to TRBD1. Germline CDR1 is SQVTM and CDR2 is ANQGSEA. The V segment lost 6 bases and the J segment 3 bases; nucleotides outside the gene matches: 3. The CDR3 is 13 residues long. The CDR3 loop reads CSVGTGLNQPQHF. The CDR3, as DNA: TGCAGCGTAGGGACAGGGCTCAATCAGCCCCAGCATTTT. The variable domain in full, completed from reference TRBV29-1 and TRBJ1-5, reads SAVISQKPSRDICQRGTSLTIQCQVDSQVTMMFWYRQQPGQSLTLIATANQGSEATYESGFVIDKFPISRPNLTFSTLTVSNMSPEDSSIYLCSVGTGLNQPQHFGDGTRLSIL.

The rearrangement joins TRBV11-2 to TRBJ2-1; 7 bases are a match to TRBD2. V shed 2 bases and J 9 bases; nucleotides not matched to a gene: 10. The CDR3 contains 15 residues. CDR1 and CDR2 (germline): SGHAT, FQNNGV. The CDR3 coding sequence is TGTGCCAGCAGCTTAACGACTAGCCGAATGAGTGAGCAGTTCTTC. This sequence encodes CASSLTTSRMSEQFF. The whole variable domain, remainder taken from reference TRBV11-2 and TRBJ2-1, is EAGVAQSPRYKIIEKRQSVAFWCNPISGHATLYWYQQILGQGPKLLIQFQNNGVVDDSQLPKDRFSAERLKGVDSTLKIQPAKLEDSAVYLCASSLTTSRMSEQFFGPGTRLTVL.

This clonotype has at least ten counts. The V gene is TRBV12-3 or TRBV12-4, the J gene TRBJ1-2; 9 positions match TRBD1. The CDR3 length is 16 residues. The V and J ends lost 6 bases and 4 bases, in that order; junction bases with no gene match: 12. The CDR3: CASSRMVGQGSYGYTF. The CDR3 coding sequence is TGTGCCAGCAGCCGAATGGTCGGACAGGGGTCCTATGGCTACACCTTC.

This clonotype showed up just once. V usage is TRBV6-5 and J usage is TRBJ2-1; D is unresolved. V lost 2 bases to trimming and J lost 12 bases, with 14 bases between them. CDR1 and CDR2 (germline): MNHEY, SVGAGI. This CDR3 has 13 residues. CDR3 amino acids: CASSYREEQLQFF. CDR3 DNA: TGTGCCAGCAGTTACCGAGAAGAGCAGTTGCAGTTCTTC.

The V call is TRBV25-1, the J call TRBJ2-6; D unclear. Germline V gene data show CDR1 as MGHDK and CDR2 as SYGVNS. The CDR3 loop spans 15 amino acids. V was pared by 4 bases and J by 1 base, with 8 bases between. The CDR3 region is CASSVGTSGANVLTF. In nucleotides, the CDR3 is TGTGCCAGCAGTGTTGGAACTTCTGGGGCCAACGTCCTGACTTTC.

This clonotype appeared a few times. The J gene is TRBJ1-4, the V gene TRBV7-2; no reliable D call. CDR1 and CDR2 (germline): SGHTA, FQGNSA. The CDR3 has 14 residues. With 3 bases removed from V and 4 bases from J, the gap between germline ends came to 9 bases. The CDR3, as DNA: TGTGCCAGCAGCTTTGGCGTGGGTAATGAAAAACTGTTTTTT. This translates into CASSFGVGNEKLFF.

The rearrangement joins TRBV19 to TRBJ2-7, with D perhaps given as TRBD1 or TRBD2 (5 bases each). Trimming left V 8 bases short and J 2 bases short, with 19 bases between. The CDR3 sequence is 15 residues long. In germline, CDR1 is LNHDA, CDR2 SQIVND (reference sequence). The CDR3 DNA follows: TGTGCCAGTCAACGAGGGACGGATAAAACCTACGAGCAGTACTTC. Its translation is CASQRGTDKTYEQYF.

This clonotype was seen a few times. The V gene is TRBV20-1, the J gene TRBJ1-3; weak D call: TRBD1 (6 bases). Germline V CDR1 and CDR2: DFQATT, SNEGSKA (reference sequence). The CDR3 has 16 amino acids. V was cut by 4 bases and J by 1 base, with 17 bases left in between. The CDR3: CSAIIAGGTSGNTIYF. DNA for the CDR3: TGCAGTGCTATAATCGCCGGGGGCACGTCTGGAAACACCATATATTTT.

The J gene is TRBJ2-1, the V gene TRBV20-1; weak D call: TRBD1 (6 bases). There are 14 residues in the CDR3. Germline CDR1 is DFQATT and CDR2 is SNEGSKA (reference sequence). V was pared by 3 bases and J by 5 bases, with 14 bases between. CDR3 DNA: TGCAGTGCTAGGGGGGCTACTGCGGACAATGAGCAGTTCTTC. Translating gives CSARGATADNEQFF.

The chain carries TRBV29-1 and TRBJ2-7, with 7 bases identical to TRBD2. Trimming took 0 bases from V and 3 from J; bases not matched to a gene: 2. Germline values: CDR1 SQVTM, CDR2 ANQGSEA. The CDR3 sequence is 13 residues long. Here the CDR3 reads CSVEDGRGYEQYF. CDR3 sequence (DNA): TGCAGCGTTGAAGATGGGAGGGGCTACGAGCAGTACTTC.